This entry lists 21 T cell receptor beta chains sequenced from one sample in a study of cytomegalovirus exposure and HLA in healthy donors. PCR involved 60 Vbeta and 13 Jbeta primers. Some clones are missing from TCRdb's copy, which holds only in-frame ones; the method was immunoSEQ multiplex PCR. Here the sample spans 150,000 to 250,000 clones, 75% to 90% being singletons. Sequenced sample: PBMCs. These receptor sequences come from a woman aged 45-65 years in good health and CMV-seropositive.

The chain is built from TRBV10-3 and TRBJ1-2; tentatively, D is TRBD1 (5 bases). Germline CDR1 and CDR2: ENHRY and SYGVKD. The CDR3 consists of 13 residues. Trimming cost V 4 bases and J 6 bases, with 12 bases left between them. In DNA form, the CDR3 reads TGTGCCATCAGTGGAAGCGGGGCTGATGGCTACACCTTC. Its translation is CAISGSGADGYTF.

The J gene is TRBJ2-3, the V gene TRBV2; TRBD1 agrees at 8 bases. This CDR3 is 17 amino acids long. Trimming at V came to 5 bases and at J to 1 base, leaving 11 bases not matched to a gene. Germline V gives CDR1 SNHLY, CDR2 FYNNEI. As DNA, the CDR3 is TGTGCCAGCAGTAAAGGACAGGGTCGACGGGGCACAGATACGCAGTATTTT. Its translation is CASSKGQGRRGTDTQYF.

In its sample, this clone was seen a few times. The junction differs from germline at one of its ends, possibly a read error. The rearrangement joins TRBV7-9 to TRBJ1-2; the match to TRBD1 covers 9 bases. From germline, CDR1 is SEHNR and CDR2 FQNEAQ (reference sequence). This CDR3 contains 14 residues. The CDR3 nucleotides are TGTTCCAGCAGCTTAGGTACAGGGGGCAATGGCTACACCTTC. It codes for CSSSLGTGGNGYTF.

The chain couples TRBV18 to TRBJ2-1; 8 bases are shared with TRBD2. The J segment lost 3 bases and the V segment lost 5 bases, leaving 9 bases of the junction unmatched. Germline-derived CDR1 and CDR2 are KGHSH and LQKENI. The CDR3 contains 16 residues. The CDR3 sequence is CASSRGIAGIYNEQFF. The CDR3 coding sequence is TGTGCCAGCTCAAGAGGTATAGCGGGGATCTACAATGAGCAGTTCTTC. Full variable domain (missing parts from reference TRBV18 and TRBJ2-1): NAGVMQNPRHLVRRRGQEARLRCSPMKGHSHVYWYRQLPEEGLKFMVYLQKENIIDESGMPKERFSAEFPKEGPSILRIQQVVRGDSAAYFCASSRGIAGIYNEQFFGPGTRLTVL.

The chain couples TRBV28 to TRBJ2-3; the match to TRBD2 covers 7 bases. The V and J ends lost 7 bases and 2 bases, in that order; junction bases with no gene match: 12. CDR1 and CDR2 (germline): MDHEN, SYDVKM. The CDR3 totals 16 residues. Here the CDR3 reads CASTESGVRDTDTQYF. CDR3 coding DNA: TGTGCCAGCACCGAGAGCGGGGTTAGGGACACAGATACGCAGTATTTT.

This rearrangement joins TRBV11-2 to TRBJ2-1, with 12 bases identical to TRBD2. From germline, CDR1 is SGHAT and CDR2 FQNNGV. V lost 5 bases to trimming and J lost 6 bases; unmatched junction nucleotides: 5. The CDR3 contains 15 residues. The CDR3 nucleotides are TGTGCCAGCAGCACTGGACTAGCGGGACGCAATGAGCAGTTCTTC. Its translation: CASSTGLAGRNEQFF.

The V call is TRBV7-2, the J call TRBJ1-4; 7 nucleotides match TRBD1. V lost 2 bases to trimming and J lost 8 bases; unmatched junction nucleotides: 8. This CDR3 has 15 amino acids. Germline V gene lookup returns CDR1 SGHTA and CDR2 FQGNSA. The CDR3 DNA is TGTGCCAGCAGCTTATCGACAGGGATGGGCGAAAAACTGTTTTTT. As protein: CASSLSTGMGEKLFF.

The chain combines TRBV12-5 with TRBJ2-5, with TRBD2 as a possible D gene (6 bases). V lost 6 bases, J lost 5 bases, and 19 bases lay in between. The CDR3 is 15 amino acids. Germline-derived CDR1 and CDR2 are LGHNT and FRNRAP. The CDR3 sequence is CASGGGAAGRETQYF. The CDR3 DNA reads as TGTGCTAGTGGCGGAGGGGCCGCGGGAAGGGAGACCCAGTACTTC.

This clone has just one count. J is TRBJ2-1 and V is TRBV29-1, with D perhaps TRBD1 (7 bases). V was cut by 6 bases and J by 0 bases, with 15 bases left in between. Germline V gives CDR1 SQVTM, CDR2 ANQGSEA. This CDR3 is 15 amino acids long. For the CDR3, the DNA is TGCAGCGTGGCGGGACAGACCGACTCCTACAATGAGCAGTTCTTC. Translated, it gives CSVAGQTDSYNEQFF.

The chain links TRBV2 to TRBJ2-1; TRBD2 matches 9 bases. Germline V gene data show CDR1 as SNHLY and CDR2 as FYNNEI. CDR3 length: 14 residues. With 8 bases clipped from V and 3 bases from J, the junction kept 5 bases outside the gene matches. DNA for the CDR3: TGTGCCAGCGGGCTAGCGGGATTCTACAATGAGCAGTTCTTC. Translation gives CASGLAGFYNEQFF.

This clone was counted between two and nine times. The rearrangement joins TRBV5-4 to TRBJ2-5; 8 bases fit TRBD2. Trimming took 0 bases from V and 3 from J; bases not matched to a gene: 7. The germline gives CDR1 SGHNT, CDR2 YYREEE (reference sequence). CDR3 length: 16 amino acids. CDR3 sequence: CASSLGLAGQKETQYF. The CDR3 DNA sequence: TGTGCCAGCAGCTTGGGTCTAGCGGGTCAAAAAGAGACCCAGTACTTC.

The genes are TRBV5-1 and TRBJ1-6; 7 bases line up with TRBD1. Germline V CDR1 and CDR2: SGHRS, YFSETQ. The CDR3 totals 14 residues. The J segment lost 8 bases and the V segment lost 4 bases, leaving 6 bases of the junction unmatched. The CDR3 protein is CASSPGQWDSPLHF. CDR3 bases: TGCGCCAGCAGCCCGGGACAGTGGGATTCACCCCTCCACTTT.

This chain links TRBV5-1 with TRBJ1-2, with D perhaps matching TRBD1 (5 bases). The CDR3 is 15 residues long. Germline V gene sequence: CDR1 SGHRS, CDR2 YFSETQ. V was shortened by 3 bases and J by 3 bases, with 15 bases between the two germline ends. This CDR3 is CASSSEDTSYYGYTF. For the CDR3, the DNA is TGCGCCAGCAGCTCCGAGGACACAAGCTACTATGGCTACACCTTC.

This clone was seen more than once but under ten times. This chain joins TRBV2 and TRBJ2-7; D not certain. V was shortened by 5 bases and J by 1 base, with 9 bases between the two germline ends. The CDR3 runs to 13 residues. From germline, CDR1 is SNHLY and CDR2 FYNNEI. CDR3 protein: CASSILESYEQYF. The DNA for the CDR3 is TGTGCCAGCAGTATACTGGAGTCCTACGAGCAGTACTTC. Using reference TRBV2 and TRBJ2-7 for the parts outside the CDR3, the full variable domain is EPEVTQTPSHQVTQMGQEVILRCVPISNHLYFYWYRQILGQKVEFLVSFYNNEISEKSEIFDDQFSVERPDGSNFTLKIRSTKLEDSAMYFCASSILESYEQYFGPGTRLTVT.

The chain links TRBV5-1 to TRBJ2-1; 11 bases are shared with TRBD2. Trimming at V came to 2 bases and at J to 7 bases, leaving 2 bases not matched to a gene. Per germline, CDR1 SGHRS and CDR2 YFSETQ. The CDR3 totals 14 residues. This CDR3 is CASSLIAGGNEQFF. In DNA, the CDR3 is TGCGCCAGCAGCTTAATAGCGGGAGGGAATGAGCAGTTCTTC.

The chain has TRBV19 and TRBJ2-2; 11 bases agree with TRBD2. V dropped 5 bases and J dropped 5; count of bases not matched to a gene: 13. The CDR3 length is 18 residues. Germline CDR1 is LNHDA and CDR2 is SQIVND (reference sequence). The CDR3 spells CASSVVGLAESSTGELFF. DNA for the CDR3: TGTGCCAGTAGTGTAGTGGGACTAGCGGAGAGTAGTACCGGGGAGCTGTTTTTT.

The chain uses TRBV5-8 and TRBJ2-7; D may be TRBD1 (5 bases). Per the germline V gene, CDR1 is SGHTS and CDR2 is YDEGEE. The length of the CDR3 is 14 residues. V was shortened by 1 base and J by 5 bases, with 13 bases between the two germline ends. The CDR3 here is CASSLWAGIHEQYF. The CDR3 coding sequence is TGTGCCAGCAGCTTGTGGGCAGGGATCCACGAGCAGTACTTC.

This clone was counted only a few times. This rearrangement joins TRBV11-3 to TRBJ2-1; 8 nucleotides match TRBD1. Germline loops: CDR1 SGHNT, CDR2 YENEEA. This CDR3 comprises 15 residues. Trimming removed 5 bases from V and 0 bases from J; junction bases left unmatched: 3. The CDR3 nucleotides read TGTGCCAGCAGCCCGACAGGGGACTCCTACAATGAGCAGTTCTTC. This encodes CASSPTGDSYNEQFF. Together with reference TRBV11-3 and TRBJ2-1, the CDR3 gives the full variable domain: EAGVVQSPRYKIIEKKQPVAFWCNPISGHNTLYWYLQNLGQGPELLIRYENEEAVDDSQLPKDRFSAERLKGVDSTLKIQPAELGDSAVYLCASSPTGDSYNEQFFGPGTRLTVL.

The chain combines TRBV5-1 with TRBJ2-1; the D gene is possibly TRBD2 (6 bases). The CDR3 loop spans 15 amino acids. Trimming removed 1 base from V and 9 bases from J, with 17 bases in between. CDR1 is SGHRS and CDR2 is YFSETQ in the germline V gene. The CDR3 DNA reads as TGCGCCAGCAGCTTGACTAGCCAGGGTGTCAGTGAGCAGTTCTTC. It specifies CASSLTSQGVSEQFF.

V usage is TRBV4-1 and J usage is TRBJ2-7, with 8 bases lining up with TRBD2. Trimming cost V 3 bases and J 5 bases; bases outside gene matches: 12. This CDR3 spans 16 amino acids. In germline, CDR1 is MGHRA, CDR2 YSYEKL. The CDR3 loop reads CASSQAGGGRLHEQYF. In DNA form, the CDR3 reads TGCGCCAGCAGCCAGGCGGGAGGCGGGAGGCTTCACGAGCAGTACTTC.

CDR3 in amino acids: CASRRQGDYGYTF. For the CDR3, the DNA is TGTGCCAGCAGACGACAGGGCGACTATGGCTACACCTTC. The chain combines TRBV6-1 with TRBJ1-2; TRBD1 matches 7 bases. V dropped 6 bases and J dropped 3; count of bases not matched to a gene: 4. Germline values: CDR1 MNHNS, CDR2 SASEGT. CDR3 size: 13 residues.